This entry concerns a single TCR beta chain. Its antigen is not yet known. No much larger clonotype is one base removed from it; base qualities were not supplied. Libraries were constructed by RACE. For sequencing, a NextSeq 500 was employed. During library preparation, unique molecular identifiers were attached to individual cDNA molecules so that TCRs could be counted quantitatively and reproducibly. From each blood RNA sample, both TCR alpha and TCR beta chains were sequenced. In the original analysis: A median of around 100,000 TCRs per sample was observed, with a range of about 20,000 to 690,600. The Decombinator software suite was used to annotate V, J and CDR3 in the TCR reads. Every sample was subsampled to the same number of TCRs (28,000) for the PS versus PT1 abundance plots. Expanded TCRs were defined as absent before sensitization and observed at least eight times at the 2-week time point. TCRdb passed the public sequencing reads through fastp at Q25 and MiXCR, retaining productive beta sequences. Under each unique CDR3 protein, matching rows form one entry showing the most common genes and DNA. TCRdb, not the original authors, processed these V and J calls. The table for this sample lists under 100,000 distinct CDR3 sequences; more than 9% of them were counted only once. Of the sample, around 4.7% falls within the top ten clones.

Interpreted using the paper, the time point label stands for: patch test 2, 6 weeks after DPC sensitization. The sample's treatment or condition label, in plain terms: therapeutic diphenylcyclopropenone sensitization with weekly scalp DPC. At every patch-test visit, the blood draw took place before the patch test was put on. Eligible patients were aged 18 to 70, diagnosed with alopecia, deemed suitable for DPC therapy, and excluded if pregnant. Unfractionated whole blood was collected in Tempus Blood RNA tubes, and total RNA was extracted from that blood. The source of the sample is a study of human T cells and chemical hapten exposure (dated by TCRdb to the early 2020s). About the study as a whole: For sensitization, 2% DPC in acetone was applied to a roughly 2 cm by roughly 2 cm area of upper inner arm skin. Throughout the roughly 23-week study period, patients were also given weekly therapeutic DPC doses on the scalp. Patch tests used Finn chambers with 0.01% DPC on the upper back, scored after 6 days by International Contact Dermatitis Research Group standards. Most of the patients in the cohort were female, and the cohort covered alopecia areata with under or over 50% scalp involvement, alopecia totalis and alopecia universalis. Libraries were pooled for sequencing, and per-sample TCR yields varied mainly because of small differences in library volumes within the pool. The study tracked peripheral blood TCR repertoire changes in vivo during primary and secondary sensitization to the hapten diphenylcyclopropenone (DPC) in alopecia patients. Blood samples were taken from patients before sensitization (week 0) and then at 2, 6 and about 24 weeks after DPC sensitization. For TCR sequencing, blood came from about 28 alopecia patients at anywhere from one to four time points (pre-sensitization, 2, 6 and 24 weeks). Broad study findings and their caveats: Because all patients had alopecia, a presumed autoimmune disease, the immune response of the patients might differ from that of healthy individuals. The number of TCRs above 1 in 1000 frequency did not change with DPC sensitization; there was no evidence of global repertoire structure alterations. Compared with pre-sensitization or healthy control sets, expanded TCRs formed significantly more large CDR3 similarity clusters, which is consistent with antigen-driven responses. The number of PT1 expanded TCRs positively correlated with patch test score, significant at thresholds 8, 16 and 32 but not 4. After repeated subsampling, changes were observed in the strength of the expansion versus patch-test correlation and in the threshold at which the correlation became significant.

The CDR3 holds 15 amino acids from the cysteine to the phenylalanine. The sequence is cut down to CDR3 DNA, 45 bases in frame from base 1. Per the germline V gene, SGHTA is the CDR1 and FQGNSA is the CDR2. V gives up 1 base and J gives up 9 bases, and the segment between their germline ends measures 17 bases. The sequence was collected from a woman in her forties or fifties with alopecia areata. Some clones in this sample may be carry-over from other donors' samples. The chain employs TRBV7-2 and TRBJ2-3; the D segment is perhaps TRBD1 or TRBD2, each sharing 6 matched bases. Sequencing used whole blood, obtained in connection with sensitization to the hapten diphenylcyclopropenone (DPC). CDR3 protein: CASSLEGGRGETQYF. The sequenced DNA is TGTGCCAGCAGCTTAGAGGGGGGCAGGGGCGAAACGCAGTATTTT.